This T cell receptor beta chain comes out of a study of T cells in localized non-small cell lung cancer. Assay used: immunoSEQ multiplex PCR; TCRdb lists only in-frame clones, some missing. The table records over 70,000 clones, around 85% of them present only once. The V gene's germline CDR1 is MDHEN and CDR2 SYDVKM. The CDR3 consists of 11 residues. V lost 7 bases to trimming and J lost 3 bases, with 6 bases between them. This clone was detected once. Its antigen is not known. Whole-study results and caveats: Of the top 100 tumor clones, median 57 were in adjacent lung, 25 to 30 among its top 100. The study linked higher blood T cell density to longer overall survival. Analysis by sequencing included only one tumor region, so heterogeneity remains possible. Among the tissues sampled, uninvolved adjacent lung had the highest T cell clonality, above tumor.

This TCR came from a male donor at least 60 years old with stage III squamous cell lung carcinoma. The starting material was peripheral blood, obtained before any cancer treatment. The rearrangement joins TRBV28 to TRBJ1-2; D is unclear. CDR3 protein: CASTAYYGYTF. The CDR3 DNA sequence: TGTGCCAGCACCGCTTACTATGGCTACACCTTC.